These 27 T cell receptor beta chains were sequenced from one sample in a study of T cell repertoires in cytomegalovirus infection. One entry per CDR3 protein, called by TCRdb with MiXCR from the reads. The top ten clones hold about an eighth of a sample with approximately 1,000,000 distinct CDR3 sequences, roughly 31% of them seen once. Their cognate antigens are unknown. This specimen consisted of cultured CD8+ T cells from PBMCs, obtained from culture after CMV antigen stimulation. These receptor sequences come from a human donor in good health (CMV status not recorded). Some clones in this sample may be carry-over from other donors' samples.

This chain links TRBV27 with TRBJ2-7; D is possibly TRBD1 (6 bases). V was trimmed by 0 bases and J by 1 base, leaving 10 bases between them. Germline V gives CDR1 MNHEY, CDR2 SMNVEV (reference sequence). The CDR3 is 15 residues long. The CDR3 spells CASSLSQGLSYEQYF. For the CDR3, the DNA is TGTGCCAGCAGTTTATCTCAGGGGTTGTCCTACGAGCAGTACTTC.

This sequence joins TRBV6-1 and TRBJ2-7; 8 bases fit TRBD1. In germline, CDR1 is MNHNS, CDR2 SASEGT. Unmatched junction bases numbered 5, after V lost 0 bases and J lost 4 bases. This CDR3 contains 15 residues. The CDR3 DNA is TGTGCCAGCAGTGAAGCGACAGGGGCACCATACGAGCAGTACGTC. Its translation: CASSEATGAPYEQYV.

This clonotype was observed once. This chain connects TRBV20-1 to TRBJ2-1; TRBD2 is a possible D gene (5 bases). Between the trimmed V and J ends, which lost 0 bases and 8 bases, there was a span of 11 bases. This CDR3 spans 13 amino acids. Germline lookup yields CDR1 DFQATT and CDR2 SNEGSKA (reference sequence). The chain's CDR3 is CSARDWMRDEQFF. CDR3 DNA sequence: TGCAGTGCTAGAGATTGGATGAGGGATGAGCAGTTCTTC.

The J gene is TRBJ1-6, the V gene TRBV27; the D is unclear. Trimming cost V 6 bases and J 4 bases, with 10 bases left between them. The CDR3 is made up of 14 amino acids. The germline V gene encodes CDR1 MNHEY and CDR2 SMNVEV (reference sequence). The CDR3 spells CASSLVDYNSPLHF. As DNA, the CDR3 is TGTGCCAGCAGCCTAGTTGATTATAATTCACCCCTCCACTTT.

The rearrangement links TRBV27 to TRBJ2-7, with 8 bases that match TRBD1. Trimming took 6 bases from V and 3 from J; bases not matched to a gene: 7. The CDR3 spans 14 residues. Germline assignment: CDR1 MNHEY and CDR2 SMNVEV (reference sequence). Here the CDR3 reads CASRHRDRSYEQYF. CDR3 coding DNA: TGTGCCAGCAGGCACCGGGACAGGAGCTACGAGCAGTACTTC.

The V and J genes are TRBV7-9 and TRBJ2-1; 7 bases are a match to TRBD2. This CDR3 is built from 15 residues. Germline values: CDR1 SEHNR, CDR2 FQNEAQ (reference sequence). The ends lost 5 bases at V and 3 bases at J; junction bases unmatched: 7. This CDR3 reads CASSMVGGVYNEQFF. DNA for the CDR3: TGTGCCAGCAGCATGGTGGGGGGGGTCTACAATGAGCAGTTCTTC.

The chain is built from TRBV20-1 and TRBJ2-1; D might be TRBD2 (7 bases). CDR1 and CDR2 from the germline V gene are DFQATT and SNEGSKA (reference sequence). Trimming left V 0 bases short and J 5 bases short, with 14 bases between. CDR3 length: 15 amino acids. DNA for the CDR3: TGCAGTGCTAGAGATAGGGGGGGGGGTCACAATGAGCAGTTCTTC. This translates into CSARDRGGGHNEQFF.

This clonotype has only a few counts. The rearrangement links TRBV6-5 to TRBJ1-2, with D unclear. V was cut by 4 bases and J by 0 bases, with 18 bases left in between. The germline gives CDR1 MNHEY, CDR2 SVGAGI. The CDR3 is made up of 17 amino acids. CDR3 sequence: CASSFWASRYPNYGYTF. CDR3 DNA sequence: TGTGCCAGCAGTTTTTGGGCTAGTCGTTATCCTAACTATGGCTACACCTTC.

This clonotype was counted between two and nine times. The chain has TRBV25-1 and TRBJ2-7; D might be TRBD1 (6 bases). CDR3 length equals 14 residues. Trimming took off 7 bases at V and 0 bases at J, with 13 bases between the two ends. CDR1 is MGHDK, CDR2 SYGVNS, per germline. CDR3 coding DNA: TGTGCCAGCAAGCTGACAGGTAGCTCCTACGAGCAGTACTTC. This sequence encodes CASKLTGSSYEQYF.

This clonotype has a count of ten or more. The junction departs from germline at one end; a sequencing error may be responsible. This sequence joins TRBV12-3 or TRBV12-4 and TRBJ2-1; D not resolved. CDR3 length: 12 amino acids. CDR3 protein: CASSLGANEQFF. The CDR3 DNA reads TGTGCCAGCAGCTTAGGTGCCAATGAGCAGTTCTTC.

This rearrangement joins TRBV27 to TRBJ2-7; D is perhaps TRBD2 (7 bases). The germline V and J ends were trimmed by 4 bases and 6 bases, with 16 bases remaining between them. CDR3 length equals 14 residues. CDR1 is MNHEY, CDR2 SMNVEV, per germline (reference sequence). CDR3 residues: CASSSKGGVTEQYF. The CDR3 DNA reads as TGTGCCAGCAGTTCCAAGGGGGGGGTGACCGAGCAGTACTTC.

This clonotype appeared many times. The chain has TRBV12-3 or TRBV12-4 and TRBJ1-1; maybe TRBD1 (6 bases). Trimming stripped 3 bases from V and 1 base from J, with 9 bases between. The length of the CDR3 is 14 residues. CDR3 region: CASSFGRGNTEAFF. The CDR3 coding sequence is TGTGCCAGCAGTTTTGGCAGGGGGAACACTGAAGCTTTCTTT.

This clonotype has a count of ten or more. The CDR3 coding sequence is TGTGCCAGCAGCCCCGAGGGTGCGGACGAGCAGTACTTC. Its translation is CASSPEGADEQYF. The chain uses TRBV7-9 and TRBJ2-7; perhaps TRBD2 as D (5 bases). This CDR3 region has 13 residues. Germline V lookup: CDR1 SEHNR, CDR2 FQNEAQ (reference sequence). The germline V and J ends were trimmed by 5 bases and 5 bases, with 13 bases remaining between them.

The V call is TRBV11-2, the J call TRBJ1-6, with TRBD1 matching over 9 bases. Germline V gene lookup returns CDR1 SGHAT and CDR2 FQNNGV. J gave up 12 bases and V 5 bases, and 8 bases lay outside the gene matches. The CDR3 is 14 amino acids. The CDR3 here is CASSTGTGMVPLHF. For the CDR3, the DNA is TGTGCCAGCAGCACTGGGACAGGGATGGTACCCCTCCACTTT.

The V gene is TRBV7-3, the J gene TRBJ2-6; D gene ambiguous. Trimming removed 2 bases from V and 1 base from J, with 9 bases in between. Germline CDR1 reads SGHTA; CDR2 reads FQGTGA. The CDR3 is 16 residues long. CDR3 residues: CASSLLVGSGANVLTF. The CDR3, as DNA: TGTGCCAGCAGCTTATTGGTAGGGTCTGGGGCCAACGTCCTGACTTTC.

This clonotype was recorded at least ten times. V usage is TRBV7-8 and J usage is TRBJ2-7; a possible D gene is TRBD1 (6 bases). The CDR3 is made up of 14 amino acids. In germline, CDR1 is SGHVS, CDR2 FQNEAQ. V shed 4 bases and J shed 6 bases, with 16 bases lying between them. In DNA form, the CDR3 reads TGTGCCAGCAGCTCCTCTTACAGGGAAAGCGAGCAGTACGTC. It encodes CASSSSYRESEQYV.

V and J are TRBV13 and TRBJ2-4; TRBD1 agrees at 8 bases. V was pared by 5 bases and J by 3 bases, with 6 bases of the junction left unmatched. The CDR3 spans 15 residues. The germline CDR1 and CDR2 sequences are PRHDT and FYEKMQ (reference sequence). The CDR3 nucleotides are TGTGCCAGCAGCGGACAAGGACAGGGCAAAAACATTCAGTACTTC. Its translation is CASSGQGQGKNIQYF.

This clonotype was observed many times. V gene TRBV7-6 combines with J gene TRBJ2-5, with 9 bases lining up with TRBD2. Per the germline V gene, CDR1 is SGHVS and CDR2 is FNYEAQ. With V trimmed by 5 bases and J by 10 bases, 14 bases remained unmatched. This CDR3 is 15 amino acids long. CDR3 sequence (DNA): TGTGCCAGCAGCCCCGAGAGTAGCGGGGGACCGGGCCAGTACTTC. Translated, it gives CASSPESSGGPGQYF.

This clonotype was counted between two and nine times. The V and J genes are TRBV24-1 and TRBJ2-2, with a weak D call TRBD2 (6 bases). This CDR3 is 13 amino acids long. Trimming pared 6 bases from V and 7 bases from J, leaving 11 bases between. Per the germline V gene, CDR1 is KGHDR and CDR2 is SFDVKD. The CDR3 protein is CATSPREDGELFF. The DNA of the CDR3 is TGTGCCACCAGTCCGAGGGAGGACGGGGAGCTGTTTTTT.

This clonotype occurred a few times. The chain combines TRBV27 with TRBJ1-6, with no clear D. The length of the CDR3 is 17 residues. Germline assignment: CDR1 MNHEY and CDR2 SMNVEV (reference sequence). The V end was cut by 0 bases, the J end by 0 bases, with 9 bases between. CDR3 DNA: TGTGCCAGCAGTTTATCGATCATGAGCTCCTATAATTCACCCCTCCACTTT. This sequence encodes CASSLSIMSSYNSPLHF.

This sequence joins TRBV12-3 or TRBV12-4 and TRBJ1-2; D is uncertain. The CDR3 loop spans 12 amino acids. Trimming left V 6 bases short and J 4 bases short, with 9 bases between. The CDR3: CASSSHLYGYTF. The CDR3 DNA is TGTGCCAGCAGCTCTCATCTCTATGGCTACACCTTC.

This clonotype was seen a handful of times. The chain combines TRBV19 with TRBJ2-7, with 7 bases fitting TRBD1. The CDR3 consists of 13 residues. The V and J ends lost 10 bases and 0 bases, in that order; junction bases with no gene match: 6. Germline-derived CDR1 and CDR2 are LNHDA and SQIVND (reference sequence). The CDR3 region has the DNA TGTGCCACCTCGGGACAGAACTCCTACGAGCAGTACTTC. Residues: CATSGQNSYEQYF.

This clonotype came up a few times. The chain joins TRBV28 to TRBJ2-7, with 8 bases identical to TRBD1. J was trimmed by 4 bases and V by 4 bases; bases with no gene match: 9. CDR1 is MDHEN, CDR2 SYDVKM, per germline. The CDR3 contains 15 residues. The CDR3 reads CASSYPGGEGYEQYV. The CDR3 bases are TGTGCCAGCAGTTATCCAGGGGGCGAGGGGTACGAGCAGTACGTC.

This clonotype was observed a few times. The chain uses TRBV5-6 and TRBJ2-1; maybe TRBD1 (5 bases). V was cut by 7 bases and J by 9 bases, with 11 bases left in between. There are 11 residues in the CDR3. Looked up from germline, CDR1 is SGHDT and CDR2 is YYEEEE. The CDR3 is CASGPRGEQFF. CDR3 in DNA: TGTGCCAGCGGACCTAGGGGTGAGCAGTTCTTC.

There are many counts of this clonotype. The chain links TRBV7-9 to TRBJ1-5, with 9 bases identical to TRBD1. Trimming took 0 bases from V and 3 from J; bases not matched to a gene: 6. Germline loops: CDR1 SEHNR, CDR2 FQNEAQ (reference sequence). The CDR3 has 17 residues. The CDR3 nucleotides are TGTGCCAGCAGCTTAGCCCCGGGACAGGGAAACAATCAGCCCCAGCATTTT. Translated: CASSLAPGQGNNQPQHF.

This clonotype was detected only a few times. This chain uses TRBV27 with TRBJ2-5; D not certain. CDR3 length equals 15 residues. CDR1 and CDR2 (germline): MNHEY, SMNVEV (reference sequence). Trimming left V 5 bases short and J 4 bases short, with 17 bases between. As DNA, the CDR3 is TGTGCCAGCAGTCCCTATGGGTATTGGGCAGAGACCCAGTACTTC. This translates into CASSPYGYWAETQYF.

This clonotype came up a few times. The chain has TRBV4-1 and TRBJ2-2; no clear D. CDR1 is MGHRA, CDR2 YSYEKL, per germline. The CDR3 consists of 18 residues. The V and J ends lost 0 bases and 0 bases respectively, with 14 bases between them. In DNA form, the CDR3 reads TGCGCCAGCAGCCAAGATCCTGGGCTCGAAGCGAACACCGGGGAGCTGTTTTTT. It translates to CASSQDPGLEANTGELFF.